One sample yielded the 5 T cell receptor beta chains listed below, sequenced in a study of identical twins. MiXCR, applied by TCRdb to the 5' RACE reads, yields one record per CDR3 protein. Of approximately 500,000 distinct CDR3 sequences listed, around 15% are singletons. This sample also belongs to another study, concerning yellow fever vaccine responses in identical twins.

Input material: CD4+ T cells sorted from blood. These receptors originate from a woman under 30 in good health.

J is TRBJ2-2 and V is TRBV12-3 or TRBV12-4; TRBD1 matches 7 bases. The CDR3 is 14 residues long. CDR3 region: CGSGTARDTGELFF. The CDR3 DNA reads TGTGGATCAGGGACAGCCCGGGACACCGGGGAGCTGTTTTTT.

Notes on this clonotype: A junction end diverges from the germline sequence, so it may reflect a read error. The chain recombines TRBV29-1 with TRBJ1-2; no firm D call. Looked up from germline, CDR1 is SQVTM and CDR2 is ANQGSEA. The CDR3 has 13 residues. In nucleotides, the CDR3 is TGCAGCGTTGAATCCGGGCCCCTCTATGTCTACACCTTC. It codes for CSVESGPLYVYTF.

This clonotype was counted only a few times. The chain couples TRBV5-1 to TRBJ1-3; 8 positions match TRBD1. Per germline, CDR1 SGHRS and CDR2 YFSETQ. Trimming at V came to 7 bases and at J to 2 bases, leaving 8 bases not matched to a gene. This CDR3 is 15 amino acids long. The CDR3 DNA sequence: TGCGCCAGCCGCTCGACAGGGGCACCTGGAAACACCATATATTTT. It is translated as CASRSTGAPGNTIYF.

The CDR3, as DNA: TGTGCCAGCAGCCACCCGTTAGGCGGGGCCAAAAACATTCAGTACTTC. It codes for CASSHPLGGAKNIQYF. The chain has TRBV3-1 and TRBJ2-4; a weak D match, TRBD2 (5 bases). The germline V and J ends were trimmed by 3 bases and 1 base, with 13 bases remaining between them. Germline CDR1 reads LGHDT; CDR2 reads YNNKEL (reference sequence). The CDR3 has 16 amino acids.

The rearrangement links TRBV24-1 to TRBJ2-2; D is unresolved. The CDR3 length is 12 residues. Germline CDR1 reads KGHDR; CDR2 reads SFDVKD. Between the trimmed V and J ends, which lost 11 bases and 1 base, there was a span of 7 bases. This chain's CDR3 is CASQKNTGELFF. The CDR3 region has the DNA TGTGCCAGTCAGAAGAACACCGGGGAGCTGTTTTTT.